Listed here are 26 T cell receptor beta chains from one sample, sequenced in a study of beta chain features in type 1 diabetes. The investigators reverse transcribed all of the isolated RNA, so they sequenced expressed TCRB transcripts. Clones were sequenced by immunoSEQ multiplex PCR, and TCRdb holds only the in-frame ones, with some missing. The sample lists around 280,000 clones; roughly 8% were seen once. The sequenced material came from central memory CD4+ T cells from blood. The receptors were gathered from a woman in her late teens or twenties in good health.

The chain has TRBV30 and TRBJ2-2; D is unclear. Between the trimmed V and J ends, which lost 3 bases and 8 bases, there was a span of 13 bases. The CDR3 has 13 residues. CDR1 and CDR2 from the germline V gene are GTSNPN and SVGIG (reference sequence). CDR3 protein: CAWSHDLGGELFF. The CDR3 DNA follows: TGTGCCTGGAGCCACGACCTGGGAGGGGAGCTGTTTTTT.

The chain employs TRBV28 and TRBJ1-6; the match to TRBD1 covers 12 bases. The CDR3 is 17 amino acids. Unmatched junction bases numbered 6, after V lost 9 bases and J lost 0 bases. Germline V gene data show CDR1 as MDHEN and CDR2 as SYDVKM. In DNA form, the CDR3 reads TGTGCCAGTGGGACAGGGGGCACGAGCTCCTATAATTCACCCCTCCACTTT. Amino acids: CASGTGGTSSYNSPLHF.

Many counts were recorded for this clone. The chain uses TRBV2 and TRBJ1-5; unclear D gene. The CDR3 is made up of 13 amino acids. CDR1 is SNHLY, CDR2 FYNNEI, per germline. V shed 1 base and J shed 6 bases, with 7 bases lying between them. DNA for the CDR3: TGTGCCAGCAGTGAAGAGGGCATTCAGCCCCAGCATTTT. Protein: CASSEEGIQPQHF.

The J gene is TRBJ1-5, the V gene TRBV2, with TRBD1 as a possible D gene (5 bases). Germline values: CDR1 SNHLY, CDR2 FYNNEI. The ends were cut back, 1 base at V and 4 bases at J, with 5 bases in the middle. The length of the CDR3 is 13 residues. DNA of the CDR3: TGTGCCAGCAGTGAAGAGGGGAATCAGCCCCAGCATTTT. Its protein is CASSEEGNQPQHF.

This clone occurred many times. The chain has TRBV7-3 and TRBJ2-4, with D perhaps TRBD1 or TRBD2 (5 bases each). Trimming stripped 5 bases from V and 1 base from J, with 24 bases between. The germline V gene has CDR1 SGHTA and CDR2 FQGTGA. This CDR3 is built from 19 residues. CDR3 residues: CASSPGLGFGASAKNIQYF. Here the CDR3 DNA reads TGTGCCAGCAGCCCAGGGTTAGGTTTCGGGGCCTCGGCCAAAAACATTCAGTACTTC.

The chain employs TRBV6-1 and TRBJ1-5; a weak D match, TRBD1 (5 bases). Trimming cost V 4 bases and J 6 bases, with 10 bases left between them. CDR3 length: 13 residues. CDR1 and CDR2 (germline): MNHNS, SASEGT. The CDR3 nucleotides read TGTGCCAGCAGTGGCCGGGGGGGTCAGCCCCAGCATTTT. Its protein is CASSGRGGQPQHF.

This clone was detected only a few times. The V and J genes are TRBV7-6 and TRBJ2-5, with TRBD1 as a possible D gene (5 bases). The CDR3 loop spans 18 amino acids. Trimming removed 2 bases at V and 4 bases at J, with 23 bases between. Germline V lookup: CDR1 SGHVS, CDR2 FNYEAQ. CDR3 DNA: TGTGCCAGCAGCTTAAGTTTTGGGGCCGTTAGAATAGGAGAGACCCAGTACTTC. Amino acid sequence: CASSLSFGAVRIGETQYF.

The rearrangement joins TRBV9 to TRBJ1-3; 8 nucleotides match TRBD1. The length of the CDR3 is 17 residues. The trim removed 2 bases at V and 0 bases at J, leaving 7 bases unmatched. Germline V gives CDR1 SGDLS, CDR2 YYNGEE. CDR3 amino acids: CASSVGQGAFSGNTIYF. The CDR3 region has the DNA TGTGCCAGCAGCGTTGGACAGGGCGCTTTCTCTGGAAACACCATATATTTT.

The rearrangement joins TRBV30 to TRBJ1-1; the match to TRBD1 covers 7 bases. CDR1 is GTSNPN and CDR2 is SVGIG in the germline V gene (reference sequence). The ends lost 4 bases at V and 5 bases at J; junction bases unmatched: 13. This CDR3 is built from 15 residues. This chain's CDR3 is CAWTHGGGGRTEAFF. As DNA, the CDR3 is TGTGCCTGGACCCATGGGGGAGGGGGCAGGACTGAAGCTTTCTTT.

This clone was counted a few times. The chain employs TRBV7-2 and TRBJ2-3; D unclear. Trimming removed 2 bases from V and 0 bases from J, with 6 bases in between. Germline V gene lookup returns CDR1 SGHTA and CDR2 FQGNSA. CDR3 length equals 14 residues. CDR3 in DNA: TGTGCCAGCAGCTTACACCCTAGCACAGATACGCAGTATTTT. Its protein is CASSLHPSTDTQYF.

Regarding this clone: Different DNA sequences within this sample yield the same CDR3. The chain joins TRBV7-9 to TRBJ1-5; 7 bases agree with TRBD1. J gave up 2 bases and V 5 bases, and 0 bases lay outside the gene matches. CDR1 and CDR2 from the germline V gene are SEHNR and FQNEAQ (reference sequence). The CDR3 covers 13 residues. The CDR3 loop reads CASSQGGNQPQHF. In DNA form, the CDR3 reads TGTGCCAGCAGCCAGGGGGGCAATCAGCCCCAGCATTTT.

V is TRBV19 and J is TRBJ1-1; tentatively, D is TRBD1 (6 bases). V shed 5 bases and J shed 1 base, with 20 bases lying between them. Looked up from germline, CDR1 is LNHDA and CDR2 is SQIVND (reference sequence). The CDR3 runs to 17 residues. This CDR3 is CASSSGQGYFRNTEAFF. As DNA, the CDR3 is TGTGCCAGTAGTTCAGGGCAGGGGTATTTCAGGAACACTGAAGCTTTCTTT.

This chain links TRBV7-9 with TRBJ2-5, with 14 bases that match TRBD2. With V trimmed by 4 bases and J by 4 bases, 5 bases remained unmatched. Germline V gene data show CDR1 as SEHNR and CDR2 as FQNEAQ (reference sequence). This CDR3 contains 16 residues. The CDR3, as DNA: TGTGCCAGCAGCTCCGGGACTAGCGGGAGTCGAGAGACCCAGTACTTC. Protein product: CASSSGTSGSRETQYF.

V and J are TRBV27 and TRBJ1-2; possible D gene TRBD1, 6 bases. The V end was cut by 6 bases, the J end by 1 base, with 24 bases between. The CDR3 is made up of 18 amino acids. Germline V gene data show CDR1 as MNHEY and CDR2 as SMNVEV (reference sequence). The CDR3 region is CASSQSARGTLFNYGYTF. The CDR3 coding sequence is TGTGCCAGCAGCCAATCGGCCAGGGGAACCCTATTTAACTATGGCTACACCTTC.

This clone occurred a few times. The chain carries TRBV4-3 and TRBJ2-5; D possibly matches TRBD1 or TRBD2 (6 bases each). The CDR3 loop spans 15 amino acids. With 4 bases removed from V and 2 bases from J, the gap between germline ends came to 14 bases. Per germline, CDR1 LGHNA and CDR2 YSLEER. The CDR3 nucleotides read TGCGCCAGCAGCCCCCATGGGGGGCAGCAAGAGACCCAGTACTTC. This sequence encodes CASSPHGGQQETQYF.

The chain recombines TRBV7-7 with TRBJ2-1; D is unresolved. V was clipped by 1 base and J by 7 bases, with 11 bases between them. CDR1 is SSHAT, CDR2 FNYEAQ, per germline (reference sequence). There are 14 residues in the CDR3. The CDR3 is CASSLGGRQNEQFF. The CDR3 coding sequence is TGTGCCAGCAGCTTAGGGGGTAGGCAAAATGAGCAGTTCTTC.

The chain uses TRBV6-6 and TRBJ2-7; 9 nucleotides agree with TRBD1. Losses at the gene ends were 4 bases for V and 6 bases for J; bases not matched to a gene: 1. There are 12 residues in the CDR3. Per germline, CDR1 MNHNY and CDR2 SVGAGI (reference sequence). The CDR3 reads CASSWTGAEQYV. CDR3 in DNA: TGTGCCAGCAGTTGGACAGGGGCCGAGCAGTACGTC.

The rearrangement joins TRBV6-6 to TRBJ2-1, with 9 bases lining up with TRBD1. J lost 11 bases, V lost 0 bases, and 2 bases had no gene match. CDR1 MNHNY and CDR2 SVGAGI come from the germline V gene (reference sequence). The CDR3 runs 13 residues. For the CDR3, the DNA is TGTGCCAGCAGTTACTCAACAGGGGGCCAGCAGTTCTTC. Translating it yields CASSYSTGGQQFF.

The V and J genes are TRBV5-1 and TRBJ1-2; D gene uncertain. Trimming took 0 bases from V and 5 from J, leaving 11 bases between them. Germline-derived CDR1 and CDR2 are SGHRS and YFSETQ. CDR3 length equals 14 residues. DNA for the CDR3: TGCGCCAGCAGCTTGGGGGCTGAAGAGTATGGCTACACCTTC. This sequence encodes CASSLGAEEYGYTF.

The CDR3 region is CASTTGSGTEAFF. In DNA form, the CDR3 reads TGTGCCAGTACTACAGGGTCGGGCACTGAAGCTTTCTTT. The chain is built from TRBV11-2 and TRBJ1-1; tentative D call: TRBD1 (6 bases). The CDR3 has 13 residues. V gave up 9 bases and J gave up 4 bases, with 15 bases separating them. The germline CDR1 and CDR2 sequences are SGHAT and FQNNGV. The whole variable domain, filled in from reference TRBV11-2 and TRBJ1-1, reads EAGVAQSPRYKIIEKRQSVAFWCNPISGHATLYWYQQILGQGPKLLIQFQNNGVVDDSQLPKDRFSAERLKGVDSTLKIQPAKLEDSAVYLCASTTGSGTEAFFGQGTRLTVV.

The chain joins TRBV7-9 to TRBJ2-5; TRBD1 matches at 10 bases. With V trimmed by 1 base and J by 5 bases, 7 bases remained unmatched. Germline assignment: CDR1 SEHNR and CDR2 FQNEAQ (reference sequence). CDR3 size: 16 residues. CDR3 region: CASSLGDRGIRETQYF. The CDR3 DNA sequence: TGTGCCAGCAGCTTAGGGGACAGGGGAATAAGGGAGACCCAGTACTTC.

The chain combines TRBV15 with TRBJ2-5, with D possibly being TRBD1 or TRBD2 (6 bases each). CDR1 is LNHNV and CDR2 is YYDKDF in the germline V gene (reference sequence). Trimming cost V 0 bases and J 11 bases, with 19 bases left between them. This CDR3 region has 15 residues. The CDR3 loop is CATSRDPRGAGTQYF. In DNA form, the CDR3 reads TGTGCCACCAGCAGAGATCCAAGGGGGGCCGGGACTCAGTACTTC.

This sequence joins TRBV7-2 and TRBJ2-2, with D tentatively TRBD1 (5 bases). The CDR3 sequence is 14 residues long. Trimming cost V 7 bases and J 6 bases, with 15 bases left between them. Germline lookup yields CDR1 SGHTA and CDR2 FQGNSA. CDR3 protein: CASNRQGHAGELFF. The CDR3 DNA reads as TGTGCCAGCAATAGGCAGGGTCATGCCGGGGAGCTGTTTTTT.

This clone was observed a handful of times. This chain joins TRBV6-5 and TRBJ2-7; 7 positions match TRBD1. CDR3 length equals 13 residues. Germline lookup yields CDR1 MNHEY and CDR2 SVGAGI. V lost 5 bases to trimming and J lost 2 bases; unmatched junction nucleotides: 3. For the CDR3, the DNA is TGTGCCAGCAGTAAGACAGGGACCTACGAGCAGTACGTC. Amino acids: CASSKTGTYEQYV.

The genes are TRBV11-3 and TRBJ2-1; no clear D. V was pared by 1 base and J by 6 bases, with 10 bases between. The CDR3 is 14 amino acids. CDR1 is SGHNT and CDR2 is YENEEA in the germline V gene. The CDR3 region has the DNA TGTGCCAGCAGCTTAGTAGCTGGCGGCAATGAGCAGTTCTTC. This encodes CASSLVAGGNEQFF.

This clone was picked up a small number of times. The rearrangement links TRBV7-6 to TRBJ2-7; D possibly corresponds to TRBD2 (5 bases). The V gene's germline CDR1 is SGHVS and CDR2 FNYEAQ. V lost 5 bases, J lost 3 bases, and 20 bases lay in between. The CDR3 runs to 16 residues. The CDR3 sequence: CASSNAYETTNYEQYF. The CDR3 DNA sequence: TGTGCCAGCAGCAATGCCTATGAGACTACAAACTACGAGCAGTACTTC.